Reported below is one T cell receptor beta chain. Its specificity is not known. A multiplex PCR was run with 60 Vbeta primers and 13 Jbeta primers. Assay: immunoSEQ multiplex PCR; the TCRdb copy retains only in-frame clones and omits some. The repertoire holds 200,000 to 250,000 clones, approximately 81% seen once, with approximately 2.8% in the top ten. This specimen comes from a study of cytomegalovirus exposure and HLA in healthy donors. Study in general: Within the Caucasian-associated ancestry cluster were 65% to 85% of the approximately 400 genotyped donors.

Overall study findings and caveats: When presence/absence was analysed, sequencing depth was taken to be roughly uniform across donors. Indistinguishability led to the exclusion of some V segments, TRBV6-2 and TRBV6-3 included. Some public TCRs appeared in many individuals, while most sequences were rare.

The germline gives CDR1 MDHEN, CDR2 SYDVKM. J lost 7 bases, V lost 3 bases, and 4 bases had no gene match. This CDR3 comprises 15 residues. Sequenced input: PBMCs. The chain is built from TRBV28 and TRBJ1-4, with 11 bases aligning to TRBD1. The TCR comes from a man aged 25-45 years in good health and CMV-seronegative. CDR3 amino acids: CASSLADRGREKLFF. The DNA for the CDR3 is TGTGCCAGCAGTTTGGCGGACAGGGGGCGTGAAAAACTGTTTTTT. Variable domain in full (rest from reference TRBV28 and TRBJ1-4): DVKVTQSSRYLVKRTGEKVFLECVQDMDHENMFWYRQDPGLGLRLIYFSYDVKMKEKGDIPEGYSVSREKKERFSLILESASTNQTSMYLCASSLADRGREKLFFGSGTQLSVL.